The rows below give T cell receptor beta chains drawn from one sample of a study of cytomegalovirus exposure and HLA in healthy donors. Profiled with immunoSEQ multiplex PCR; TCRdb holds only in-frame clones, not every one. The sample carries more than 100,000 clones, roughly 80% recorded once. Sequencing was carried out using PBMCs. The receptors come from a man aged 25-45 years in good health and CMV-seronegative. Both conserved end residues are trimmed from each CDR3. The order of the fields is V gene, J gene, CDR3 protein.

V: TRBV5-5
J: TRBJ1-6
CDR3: ASSFERTATSPLH

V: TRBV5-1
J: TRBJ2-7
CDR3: ASRLGSSYEQY

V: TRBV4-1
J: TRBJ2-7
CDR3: ASSQEGRGPSYEQY

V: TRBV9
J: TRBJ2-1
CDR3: ASSAYHEQF

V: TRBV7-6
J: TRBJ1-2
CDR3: ASSDGQGSYT

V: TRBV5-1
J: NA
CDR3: ASSLLGDYEQY

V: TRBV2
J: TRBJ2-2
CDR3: ASSGAVPGLLYTGELF

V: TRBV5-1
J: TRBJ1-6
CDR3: ASQLQDTKDSPLH

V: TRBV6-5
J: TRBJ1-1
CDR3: ASSYRGQGNTEVF

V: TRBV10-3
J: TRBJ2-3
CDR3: AISVYPSGGTDTQY

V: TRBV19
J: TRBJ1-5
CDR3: ASSNPLAVLRDRVNQPQH

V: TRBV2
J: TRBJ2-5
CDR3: ASSGVSGRGETQY

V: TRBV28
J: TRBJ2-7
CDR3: ASSLEWTGAYEQY

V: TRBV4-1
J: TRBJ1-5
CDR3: ASSQASTGSNQPQH

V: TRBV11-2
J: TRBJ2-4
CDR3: ASSLLTFTGELAKNIQY

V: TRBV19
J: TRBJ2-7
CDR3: ATTGQAWEQY

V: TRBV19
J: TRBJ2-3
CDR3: ASKRIDRINTDTQY

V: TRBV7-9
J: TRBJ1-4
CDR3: ASSLRGDRVGEKLF

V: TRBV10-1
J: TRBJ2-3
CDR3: ASSESPRVTDTQY

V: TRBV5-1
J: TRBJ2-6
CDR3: ASSWDSISGANGLT

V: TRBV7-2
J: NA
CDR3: ASSLVLGRTYEQY

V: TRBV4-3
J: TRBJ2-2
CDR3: ASSPGTGFTGELF

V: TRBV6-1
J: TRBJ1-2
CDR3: ASILGGNNYGYT

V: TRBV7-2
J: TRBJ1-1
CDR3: ASSLVGQGLLNTEAF

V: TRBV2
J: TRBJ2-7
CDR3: ASRQGATIYEQY

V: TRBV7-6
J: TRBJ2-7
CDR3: ASSFQTGRVSNEQY

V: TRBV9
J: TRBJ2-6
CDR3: ASSVDPRGRSGANVLT

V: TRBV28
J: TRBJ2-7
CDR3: ASNPGGFYEQY

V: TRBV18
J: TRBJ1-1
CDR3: ASSTAGGFGTEAF

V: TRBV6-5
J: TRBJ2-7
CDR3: ATQTWRVPFEQY

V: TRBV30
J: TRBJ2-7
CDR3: AWSGTSGGEQY

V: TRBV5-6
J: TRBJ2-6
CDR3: ASSLGPGSGANVLT

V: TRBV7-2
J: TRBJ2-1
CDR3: ASSPYPGNEQF

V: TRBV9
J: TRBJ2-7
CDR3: ASSVGGRVGYEQY

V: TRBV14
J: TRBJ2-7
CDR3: ASSPLAGQGHEQY

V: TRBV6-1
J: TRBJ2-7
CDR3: ASSPGTVNSYEQY

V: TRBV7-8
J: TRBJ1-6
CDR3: ASSLDSLLDSPLH

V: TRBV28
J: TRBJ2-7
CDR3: ASSPGGGADEQY

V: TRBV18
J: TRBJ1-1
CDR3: ASSPLTGVTEAF

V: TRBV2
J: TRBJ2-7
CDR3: ASSNSGGPYEQY

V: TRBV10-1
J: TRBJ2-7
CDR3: ASSESKGGDEQY

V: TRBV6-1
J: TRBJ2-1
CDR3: ASSEAVSSYNEQF

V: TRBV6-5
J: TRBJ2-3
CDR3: ASSYAIAVPTDTQY